These 15 T cell receptor beta chains were sequenced from one sample in a study of shared clonotypes between healthy human individuals. Data came from immunoSEQ multiplex PCR; TCRdb stores just in-frame clones and leaves some out. The repertoire holds about 1 million clones, more than 65% seen once, with about 1.5% in the top ten. Sequencing used memory CD4+ T cells sorted from blood. The subset is: CD45RA-negative fraction. The receptors were sampled from a man aged 18 to 30 in good health.

V and J are TRBV6-1 and TRBJ2-3; a possible D gene is TRBD2 (6 bases). The CDR3 spans 15 residues. Germline V CDR1 and CDR2: MNHNS, SASEGT. V was pared by 2 bases and J by 2 bases, with 11 bases between. Here the CDR3 DNA reads TGTGCCAGCAGTGAACGGCGGGGCCTCACAGATACGCAGTATTTT. This encodes CASSERRGLTDTQYF.

The gene calls are TRBV28 and TRBJ2-1; either TRBD1 or TRBD2 may supply D (6 bases each). V lost 3 bases, J lost 8 bases, and 17 bases lay in between. The CDR3 length is 15 residues. Germline lookup yields CDR1 MDHEN and CDR2 SYDVKM. DNA of the CDR3: TGTGCCAGCAGTTTTGCGGGACACTCTTGGCATGAGCAGTTCTTC. It yields the protein CASSFAGHSWHEQFF.

The chain carries TRBV28 and TRBJ2-3; 13 bases fit TRBD2. Germline trimming cut 5 bases from V and 0 bases from J; bases unmatched to any gene: 11. The CDR3 spans 19 residues. Germline V CDR1 and CDR2: MDHEN, SYDVKM. The CDR3: CASSPQPGLAGLSTDTQYF. The DNA for the CDR3 is TGTGCCAGCAGTCCGCAACCGGGACTAGCGGGGTTAAGCACAGATACGCAGTATTTT.

The chain links TRBV28 to TRBJ1-2; D remains unclear. This CDR3 contains 14 residues. V gave up 3 bases and J gave up 0 bases, with 8 bases separating them. Germline V gives CDR1 MDHEN, CDR2 SYDVKM. The CDR3 here is CASSLAGSNYGYTF. CDR3 nucleotides: TGTGCCAGCAGTTTGGCCGGATCTAACTATGGCTACACCTTC.

This rearrangement joins TRBV28 to TRBJ2-7; the match to TRBD1 covers 8 bases. This CDR3 comprises 14 residues. Germline CDR1 MDHEN, CDR2 SYDVKM. The J segment lost 3 bases and the V segment lost 5 bases, leaving 6 bases of the junction unmatched. This CDR3 reads CASSPRTGSYEQYF. The CDR3 nucleotides read TGTGCCAGCAGTCCGCGGACAGGGAGCTACGAGCAGTACTTC.

The rearrangement uses TRBV19 and TRBJ1-2; 9 bases fit TRBD1. The germline gives CDR1 LNHDA, CDR2 SQIVND (reference sequence). CDR3 size: 14 residues. The trim removed 3 bases at V and 3 bases at J, leaving 2 bases unmatched. This CDR3 reads CASSMGQGDYGYTF. The CDR3 DNA sequence: TGTGCCAGTAGTATGGGACAGGGTGACTATGGCTACACCTTC. The full variable domain, completed using reference TRBV19 and TRBJ1-2, is DGGITQSPKYLFRKEGQNVTLSCEQNLNHDAMYWYRQDPGQGLRLIYYSQIVNDFQKGDIAEGYSVSREKKESFPLTVTSAQKNPTAFYLCASSMGQGDYGYTFGSGTRLTVV.

This rearrangement joins TRBV27 to TRBJ1-4, with D unresolved. Trimming took 5 bases from V and 8 from J, leaving 12 bases between them. The V gene's germline CDR1 is MNHEY and CDR2 SMNVEV (reference sequence). The CDR3 is made up of 13 amino acids. CDR3 protein: CASSPRVKEKLFF. For the CDR3, the DNA is TGTGCCAGCAGTCCCCGGGTGAAGGAAAAACTGTTTTTT.

The chain couples TRBV11-1 to TRBJ2-7, with a weak D call TRBD2 (5 bases). The germline V and J ends were trimmed by 3 bases and 1 base, with 7 bases remaining between them. Per germline, CDR1 SGHAT and CDR2 FQDESV (reference sequence). The CDR3 sequence is 13 residues long. The CDR3 DNA is TGTGCCAGCAGCTTGGAGGAGTCCTACGAGCAGTACTTC. Protein product: CASSLEESYEQYF.

This clone has only a few counts. This sequence joins TRBV30 and TRBJ2-7; D unclear. The germline V gene has CDR1 GTSNPN and CDR2 SVGIG (reference sequence). The CDR3 length is 13 residues. V lost 0 bases to trimming and J lost 6 bases, with 12 bases between them. This chain's CDR3 is CAWSVQLLVEQYF. CDR3 sequence (DNA): TGTGCCTGGAGTGTACAACTTCTGGTCGAGCAGTACTTC.

The chain joins TRBV29-1 to TRBJ2-3; 7 positions match TRBD2. Germline V gene lookup returns CDR1 SQVTM and CDR2 ANQGSEA. V was clipped by 7 bases and J by 5 bases; unmatched bases: 12. CDR3 length equals 14 residues. The CDR3 sequence: CSAASGGGIDTQYF. CDR3 sequence (DNA): TGCAGCGCCGCCTCGGGGGGAGGAATAGATACGCAGTATTTT.

The V call is TRBV14, the J call TRBJ1-4; TRBD1 matches 9 bases. Germline-derived CDR1 and CDR2 are SGHDN and FVKESK. The CDR3 totals 16 residues. V shed 4 bases and J 3 bases; nucleotides not matched to a gene: 6. CDR3 residues: CASSPGQGYSNEKLFF. CDR3 nucleotide sequence: TGTGCCAGCAGCCCCGGACAGGGGTATTCTAATGAAAAACTGTTTTTT.

The genes are TRBV15 and TRBJ1-4; the D gene is possibly TRBD1 (5 bases). V shed 0 bases and J shed 5 bases, with 13 bases lying between them. CDR1 and CDR2 from the germline V gene are LNHNV and YYDKDF (reference sequence). This CDR3 is built from 16 residues. CDR3: CATSRDVGGGNEKLFF. Written as DNA, the CDR3 is TGTGCCACCAGCAGAGATGTCGGGGGTGGGAATGAAAAACTGTTTTTT.

The CDR3, as DNA: TGTGCCAGCAGCCAAGGAGGGGGCAGGGGAGGGACTGAAGCTTTCTTT. Translated: CASSQGGGRGGTEAFF. The chain links TRBV14 to TRBJ1-1; 7 bases fit TRBD1. The V gene end was trimmed by 1 base and the J gene end by 5 bases; junction bases not matched to a gene: 10. CDR3 size: 16 residues. Looked up from germline, CDR1 is SGHDN and CDR2 is FVKESK. Supplemented by reference TRBV14 and TRBJ1-1, the full variable domain reads EAGVTQFPSHSVIEKGQTVTLRCDPISGHDNLYWYRRVMGKEIKFLLHFVKESKQDESGMPNNRFLAERTGGTYSTLKVQPAELEDSGVYFCASSQGGGRGGTEAFFGQGTRLTVV.

The chain recombines TRBV5-1 with TRBJ2-5; 8 bases fit TRBD1. V shed 4 bases and J 5 bases; nucleotides not matched to a gene: 10. In germline, CDR1 is SGHRS, CDR2 YFSETQ. CDR3 length: 15 residues. Here the CDR3 DNA reads TGCGCCAGCAGCCCTATAGGACAGGGTAGGGAGACCCAGTACTTC. Its translation: CASSPIGQGRETQYF.

This clone was seen a single time. V and J are TRBV5-6 and TRBJ2-3, with 8 bases matching TRBD1. Germline V lookup: CDR1 SGHDT, CDR2 YYEEEE. The trim removed 4 bases at V and 1 base at J, leaving 5 bases unmatched. The CDR3 has 15 amino acids. CDR3 sequence: CASSTPTGGTDTQYF. The CDR3 region has the DNA TGTGCCAGCAGCACCCCGACAGGGGGCACAGATACGCAGTATTTT.